The 2 T cell receptor beta chains below were found in one sample sequenced in a study of radiotherapy plus CTLA-4 blockade in lung cancer. The protocol was immunoSEQ multiplex PCR, while the TCRdb copy is restricted to in-frame clones and leaves out a portion. The data contain 60,000 to 70,000 clones, about four fifths of them singletons. The material sequenced was peripheral blood, taken from a patient treated with radiotherapy plus ipilimumab. The receptors were sampled from a human donor with non-small cell lung cancer who had a partial response to radiotherapy plus ipilimumab.

The CDR3 DNA is TGTGCCACCAGCAGAGGCCGGACAGGGTTCTTCGATGAGCAGTTCTTC. Amino acid sequence: CATSRGRTGFFDEQFF. The gene calls are TRBV15 and TRBJ2-1; 8 bases map to TRBD1. Looked up from germline, CDR1 is LNHNV and CDR2 is YYDKDF (reference sequence). The junction had 10 bases not matched to a gene; V was cut back by 1 base and J by 8 bases. The CDR3 is 16 amino acids.

This clone was detected only a few times. This chain links TRBV29-1 with TRBJ2-3; D is possibly TRBD2 (6 bases). The V gene lost 1 base and the J gene lost 2 bases, with 19 bases spanning the gap. Germline-derived CDR1 and CDR2 are SQVTM and ANQGSEA. This CDR3 contains 17 residues. CDR3 loop: CSVEVIGTSGVTDTQYF. In nucleotides, the CDR3 is TGCAGCGTTGAAGTGATAGGGACCTCGGGGGTCACAGATACGCAGTATTTT.